A single T cell receptor (beta chain) is shown here with its context. This sample is drawn from a study of blood T cell repertoires in COVID-19. Study information: Researchers got acute and convalescent COVID-19 samples from the United States, Italy and Spain. PBMCs, B-cell-depleted T cells, or T cells were the source of the cDNA or gDNA that made up the material.

The length of the CDR3 is 12 residues. The germline V and J ends were trimmed by 3 bases and 0 bases, with 3 bases remaining between them. CDR1 is PRHDT, CDR2 FYEKMQ, per germline (reference sequence). In the original workflow: Nucleated cell number was recorded as an estimate derived from reference gene primer amplification. The repertoire was sequenced with immunoSEQ multiplex PCR; TCRdb's copy has only in-frame clones and lacks some. V, J and clone size derive from that table, while D and trimming were established from the DNA sequence. Here the sample spans some 80,000 clones, under 80% being singletons.

The V and J genes are TRBV13 and TRBJ2-7; no clear D. Sequenced: peripheral blood. This sequence originates from a woman older than 75 with active or convalescent COVID-19. CDR3 in DNA: TGTGCCAGCAGCTTTTACTCCTACGAGCAGTACTTC. As protein: CASSFYSYEQYF.